These T cell receptor beta chains were read from a single sample in a study of OX40 agonist ivuxolimab in advanced cancers. Sequenced by immunoSEQ multiplex PCR; TCRdb stores in-frame clones only, minus some. Of over 45,000 clones in the sample, approximately 86% were seen once. Sequenced material: CD4+ or CD8+ T cells sorted from blood, taken in a trial of the OX40 agonist ivuxolimab. Source of these receptors: an adult with an advanced solid tumor such as melanoma, head and neck, liver or kidney cancer. CDR3s include the opening cysteine and the closing phenylalanine or tryptophan. The D gene is left open where the match is weak. Clone size is not always given. Where it is, it says once, few, many or a class for expanded clones.

d_call	clone_size	v_call	j_call	cdr3_aa	cdr3_nt
TRBD1	-	TRBV9	TRBJ1-2	CASSKGQDYGYTF	TGTGCCAGCAGCAAGGGACAGGACTATGGCTACACCTTC
TRBD2	-	TRBV11-2	TRBJ2-5	CASSLLAGAQETQYF	TGTGCCAGCAGCTTACTAGCGGGGGCTCAAGAGACCCAGTACTTC
TRBD1	-	TRBV18	TRBJ1-5	CASSPEQGMGNQPQHF	TGTGCCAGCTCACCCGAACAGGGGATGGGCAATCAGCCCCAGCATTTT
TRBD2	-	TRBV7-2	TRBJ2-7	CASSTRLSWRGGWYEQYF	TGTGCCAGCAGCACTCGCCTCTCCTGGCGGGGGGGCTGGTACGAGCAGTACTTC
TRBD1	-	TRBV7-2	TRBJ1-2	CASSFIQGAYGYTF	TGTGCCAGCAGCTTCATACAGGGGGCCTATGGCTACACCTTC
-	-	TRBV11-2	TRBJ1-6	CASSVDRYNSPLHF	TGTGCCAGCAGCGTCGACAGATATAATTCACCCCTCCACTTT
TRBD2	-	TRBV5-6	TRBJ2-7	CASSNLAGAYEQYF	TGTGCCAGCAGTAACCTAGCGGGGGCCTACGAGCAGTACTTC
-	-	TRBV6-1	TRBJ2-5	CASSVIGGGTQYF	TGTGCCAGCAGTGTTATTGGTGGGGGGACCCAGTACTTC
TRBD2	-	TRBV27	TRBJ2-3	CASSLDSGGPTYSTDTQYF	TGTGCCAGCAGTTTGGATAGCGGGGGGCCGACCTATAGCACAGATACGCAGTATTTT
-	few	TRBV29-1	TRBJ1-1	CSGKGPDNTEAFF	TGCAGCGGGAAGGGACCCGACAACACTGAAGCTTTCTTT
TRBD1	-	TRBV6-5	TRBJ2-7	CASSYLSGTGAYEQYF	TGTGCCAGCAGTTACTTGTCCGGGACAGGAGCCTACGAGCAGTACTTC
-	-	TRBV10-3	TRBJ1-1	CAISESGRSMNTEAFF	TGTGCCATCAGTGAGTCGGGCAGGTCTATGAACACTGAAGCTTTCTTT
-	-	TRBV19	TRBJ1-5	CASSTTGGNQPQHF	TGTGCCAGTAGTACGACAGGTGGCAATCAGCCCCAGCATTTT
-	-	TRBV19	TRBJ1-3	CASSESSLDGGNTIYF	TGTGCCAGTAGTGAATCCTCTTTGGACGGTGGAAACACCATATATTTT
-	-	TRBV5-6	TRBJ2-7	CASSLGSVWEQYF	TGTGCCAGCAGCTTGGGGTCAGTTTGGGAGCAGTACTTC
-	-	TRBV6-5	TRBJ1-3	CASSPPGGENTIYF	TGTGCCAGCAGCCCTCCGGGGGGCGAAAACACCATATATTTT
TRBD1	-	TRBV29-1	TRBJ2-3	CSGGRDRTDTQYF	TGCAGCGGGGGCAGGGACAGAACAGATACGCAGTATTTT
-	-	TRBV9	TRBJ1-3	CASSGRAGLGGNTIYF	TGTGCCAGCAGCGGCCGGGCGGGGTTGGGGGGAAACACCATATATTTT
-	-	TRBV5-1	TRBJ1-4	CASSRRQGFNEKLFF	TGCGCCAGCAGCCGCCGGCAGGGATTTAATGAAAAACTGTTTTTT
TRBD1	-	TRBV5-6	TRBJ1-2	CASSWTGRGYTF	TGTGCCAGCAGCTGGACAGGCCGAGGCTACACCTTC
TRBD1	-	TRBV7-2	TRBJ1-6	CASSFGQGRPNSPLHF	TGTGCCAGCAGCTTCGGACAGGGCCGTCCCAATTCACCCCTCCACTTT
-	-	TRBV9	TRBJ1-5	CASSQESSNQPQHF	TGTGCCAGCAGCCAAGAATCTAGCAATCAGCCCCAGCATTTT
-	-	TRBV7-9	TRBJ1-1	CASSLIRRVTEAFF	TGTGCCAGCAGCTTAATCCGCAGGGTGACTGAAGCTTTCTTT
-	-	TRBV6-1	TRBJ1-1	CASSRGGGTEAFF	TGTGCCAGCAGTCGGGGGGGCGGCACTGAAGCTTTCTTT
-	-	TRBV27	TRBJ2-7	CASSWGGGLVYEQYF	TGTGCCAGCAGTTGGGGGGGCGGTTTGGTATACGAGCAGTACTTC
-	-	TRBV7-2	TRBJ2-5	CAGSLTGAGGSETQYF	TGTGCCGGCAGCTTAACAGGGGCGGGGGGCTCGGAGACCCAGTACTTC
TRBD2	-	TRBV6-1	TRBJ2-7	CASKGLAESYEQYF	TGTGCCAGCAAGGGACTAGCGGAATCCTACGAGCAGTACTTC
-	-	TRBV15	TRBJ1-1	CATSTTGNTEAFF	TGTGCCACCAGCACGACAGGGAACACTGAAGCTTTCTTT
-	-	TRBV9	TRBJ2-3	CASSVRFTDTQYF	TGTGCCAGCAGCGTAAGGTTCACAGATACGCAGTATTTT